These T cell receptor beta chains were read from a single sample in a study of T cells in Graves' hyperthyroidism and ophthalmopathy. TCRdb ran MiXCR on the multiplex PCR reads and lists one entry per CDR3 protein. Of hundreds of thousands of distinct CDR3 sequences in the sample, approximately 23% were seen once. The sample taken for sequencing was blood. The receptors stem from a man in his thirties or forties with Graves' ophthalmopathy. Both conserved end residues are part of each CDR3. A D gene is named only where the DNA matches it firmly. Not all rows give a size; the values are once, few, many and, for expanded clones, a class.

j_call | clone_size | v_call | d_call | cdr3_aa | cdr3_nt
TRBJ1-6 | NA | TRBV18 | NA | CASSPLQGENSPLHF | TGTGCCAGCTCACCACTCCAAGGAGAGAATTCACCCCTCCACTTT
TRBJ2-1 | NA | TRBV7-3 | NA | CASSLTAGPNNEQFF | TGTGCCAGCAGCTTAACGGCGGGACCCAACAATGAGCAGTTCTTC
TRBJ2-1 | few | TRBV6-1 | TRBD2 | CASSAGTRRYNEQFF | TGTGCCAGCAGCGCAGGGACTAGGCGCTACAATGAGCAGTTCTTC
TRBJ2-3 | many | TRBV20-1 | TRBD2 | CSARLAASTDTQYF | TGCAGTGCTCGACTAGCGGCTAGCACAGATACGCAGTATTTT
TRBJ1-5 | few | TRBV7-2 | NA | CASSLASGNRAGQPQHF | TGTGCCAGCAGCTTAGCATCCGGGAACAGGGCCGGCCAGCCCCAGCATTTT
TRBJ2-4 | NA | TRBV11-3 | TRBD2 | CASSLDRVAGSPNIQYF | TGTGCCAGCAGCTTAGATCGAGTAGCGGGATCACCAAACATTCAGTACTTC
TRBJ1-2 | few | TRBV14 | NA | CASSQEWGIGGALSRGYTF | TGTGCCAGCAGCCAAGAATGGGGGATCGGCGGGGCCCTGTCCAGGGGCTACACCTTC
TRBJ2-3 | many | TRBV7-8 | TRBD2 | CASSLIGTSADTQYF | TGTGCCAGCAGCCTGATCGGGACTAGCGCAGATACGCAGTATTTT
TRBJ2-7 | few | TRBV6-1 | NA | CASSEALRAGRSYEQYF | TGTGCCAGCAGTGAAGCCCTTCGAGCGGGCCGCTCCTACGAGCAGTACTTC
TRBJ1-5 | few | TRBV27 | NA | CASSPTRGVNSNQPQHF | TGTGCCAGCAGCCCTACTCGGGGGGTAAATAGCAATCAGCCCCAGCATTTT
TRBJ2-5 | few | TRBV2 | TRBD2 | CASSGLDRGETQYF | TGTGCCAGTTCCGGACTAGACCGGGGAGAGACCCAGTACTTC
TRBJ1-6 | NA | TRBV19 | NA | CASSIVGMGSPLHF | TGTGCCAGTAGTATTGTAGGGATGGGCTCACCCCTCCACTTT
TRBJ2-7 | many | TRBV7-9 | NA | CASSSTRRGGSYEQYF | TGTGCCAGCAGCTCCACGAGGAGGGGGGGATCGTACGAGCAGTACTTC
TRBJ2-3 | NA | TRBV10-2 | NA | CASTTDTQYF | TGCGCCAGCACCACAGATACGCAGTATTTT
TRBJ2-7 | NA | TRBV18 | TRBD2 | CASSRGGRSYEQYF | TGTGCCAGCTCCCGGGGGGGGCGCTCCTACGAGCAGTACTTC
TRBJ1-5 | NA | TRBV5-8 | NA | CASSFGEVSQPQHF | TGTGCCAGCAGCTTCGGGGAGGTGAGTCAGCCCCAGCATTTT